The clone carrying this TCR beta chain has only one observation. Its antigen is unknown. An even split of each subset's genomic DNA across several immunoSEQ plates was performed. Authors' methods: With immunoSEQ giving junction-only sequences and no quality scores, filtering differed. The table came from immunoSEQ multiplex PCR; TCRdb's copy has only in-frame clones and leaves some out. V and J calls and clone size follow that table, whereas D and trimming were derived from the DNA. Of roughly 640,000 clones listed, approximately 97% are singletons. The data were taken from a study of shared clonotypes between healthy human individuals. Study-wide findings and caveats: Between a handful of donors, naive CD4 clonotypes were shared at a level of about 5%.

The V end lost 4 bases, the J end lost 0 bases, and 6 bases lay between the germline ends. This CDR3 has 13 amino acids. Germline V gene lookup returns CDR1 WSHSY and CDR2 SAAADI. Donors comprised only Caucasian adults living in Nashville, Tennessee. The chain carries TRBV10-2 and TRBJ1-1; no reliable D call. The sample comprised naive CD4+ T cells sorted from blood. Indicated subset: CD45RA+ positively selected. This TCR derives from a woman aged 25 to 39 in good health. The CDR3 is CASSVTVNTEAFF. The CDR3 DNA is TGCGCCAGCAGTGTGACGGTGAACACTGAAGCTTTCTTT.